This entry lists 12 T cell receptor beta chains sequenced from one sample in a study of cytomegalovirus exposure and HLA in healthy donors. Primers: 60 Vbeta forward and 13 Jbeta reverse. This table comes from immunoSEQ multiplex PCR, and its TCRdb copy is limited to in-frame clones, with some not included. In the table there are around 67,000 clones, roughly 80% of which are singletons. Input material: PBMCs. These receptors all come from a woman in her twenties or thirties in good health and CMV-seropositive.

This chain uses TRBV25-1 with TRBJ2-7; D remains ambiguous. The length of the CDR3 is 14 residues. CDR1 is MGHDK, CDR2 SYGVNS, per germline. V was trimmed by 3 bases and J by 6 bases, leaving 15 bases between them. The DNA for the CDR3 is TGTGCCAGCAGTGAGATGCCGAGCGACTGCGAGCAGTACTTC. Its translation: CASSEMPSDCEQYF.

V is TRBV5-4 and J is TRBJ2-1; 14 bases match TRBD2. The CDR3 loop spans 15 amino acids. Germline loops: CDR1 SGHNT, CDR2 YYREEE (reference sequence). After removal of 4 bases from V and 6 bases from J, the junction contained 3 bases not matched to a gene. The DNA of the CDR3 is TGTGCCAGCAGCCGACTAGCGGGGGGGACCAATGAGCAGTTCTTC. Translating it yields CASSRLAGGTNEQFF.

This clone was seen a few times. The chain carries TRBV5-6 and TRBJ1-5; weak D call: TRBD1 (6 bases). The CDR3 runs 14 residues. V was shortened by 0 bases and J by 7 bases, with 11 bases between the two germline ends. The germline V gene encodes CDR1 SGHDT and CDR2 YYEEEE. CDR3: CASSLEGTLQPQHF. In nucleotides, the CDR3 is TGTGCCAGCAGCTTGGAGGGGACACTACAGCCCCAGCATTTT.

The chain couples TRBV29-1 to TRBJ2-5; 9 nucleotides align to TRBD1. The length of the CDR3 is 15 residues. V trimming: 4 bases; J trimming: 7 bases; junction bases outside the gene matches: 13. Germline CDR1 is SQVTM and CDR2 is ANQGSEA. CDR3 sequence: CSVGGWDRATGTQYF. For the CDR3, the DNA is TGCAGCGTTGGGGGGTGGGACAGGGCTACGGGGACCCAGTACTTC.

The chain joins TRBV28 to TRBJ1-5; possibly TRBD1 for D (5 bases). In germline, CDR1 is MDHEN, CDR2 SYDVKM. Between the trimmed V and J ends, which lost 6 bases and 2 bases, there was a span of 17 bases. This CDR3 is built from 16 residues. The CDR3 spells CASRNGGGFGNQPQHF. Here the CDR3 DNA reads TGTGCCAGCAGAAATGGCGGGGGGTTCGGCAATCAGCCCCAGCATTTT.

The rearrangement links TRBV6-1 to TRBJ2-1, with 7 bases aligning to TRBD2. J was trimmed by 4 bases and V by 7 bases; bases with no gene match: 4. The CDR3 has 13 residues. Germline V gives CDR1 MNHNS, CDR2 SASEGT. The CDR3 coding sequence is TGTGCCAGCATCCCGGGAGGTTACAATGAGCAGTTCTTC. It is translated as CASIPGGYNEQFF.

V gene TRBV4-2 combines with J gene TRBJ2-1; 8 nucleotides agree with TRBD2. V lost 5 bases, J lost 1 base, and 4 bases stayed unmatched. There are 15 residues in the CDR3. The germline V gene encodes CDR1 LGHNA and CDR2 YNFKEQ. CDR3 bases: TGTGCCAGCAGCGCCACTAGCGGATCCTACAATGAGCAGTTCTTC. Translating it yields CASSATSGSYNEQFF.

The chain combines TRBV11-2 with TRBJ1-1; a possible D gene is TRBD1 (5 bases). Trimming shortened V by 8 bases and J by 2 bases, and 12 bases separated the two germline ends. Per the germline V gene, CDR1 is SGHAT and CDR2 is FQNNGV. The CDR3 totals 13 residues. This chain's CDR3 is CASSGQANTEAFF. CDR3 DNA: TGTGCCAGCTCAGGGCAGGCCAACACTGAAGCTTTCTTT.

The genes are TRBV6-1 and TRBJ2-1, with D maybe TRBD2 (5 bases). Germline V lookup: CDR1 MNHNS, CDR2 SASEGT. CDR3 size: 14 residues. The ends were cut back, 4 bases at V and 1 base at J, with 8 bases in the middle. The CDR3 spells CASSVGVSYNEQFF. The CDR3 region has the DNA TGTGCCAGCAGTGTCGGGGTTTCCTACAATGAGCAGTTCTTC.

This clone showed up just once. V gene TRBV29-1 combines with J gene TRBJ2-3; TRBD2 aligns across 7 bases. The CDR3 is made up of 14 amino acids. Germline V gives CDR1 SQVTM, CDR2 ANQGSEA. The V gene end was trimmed by 7 bases and the J gene end by 2 bases; junction bases not matched to a gene: 9. CDR3 coding DNA: TGCAGCGGGGGGGGTGGGTCCTTCACAGATACGCAGTATTTT. Residues: CSGGGGSFTDTQYF.

This clone came up a few times. V gene TRBV5-1 combines with J gene TRBJ2-5; D possibly corresponds to TRBD1 (6 bases). The tail of the sequence fits TRBJ2-7 better, so the J call may be wrong. Germline values: CDR1 SGHRS, CDR2 YFSETQ. The CDR3 contains 14 residues. Here the CDR3 DNA reads TGCGCCAGCAGCTTGTCACAGGGAAACCACGAGCAGTACTTC. This encodes CASSLSQGNHEQYF.

This clone was picked up a small number of times. This chain links TRBV7-6 with TRBJ2-5, with a tentative D call TRBD1 (6 bases). This CDR3 contains 14 residues. Germline CDR1 SGHVS, CDR2 FNYEAQ. Trimming shortened V by 5 bases and J by 3 bases, and 13 bases separated the two germline ends. The CDR3 here is CASSPRGTKETQYF. Here the CDR3 DNA reads TGTGCCAGCAGCCCCAGGGGCACCAAAGAGACCCAGTACTTC. The complete variable domain, with remaining parts taken from reference TRBV7-6 and TRBJ2-5, reads GAGVSQSPRYKVTKRGQDVALRCDPISGHVSLYWYRQALGQGPEFLTYFNYEAQQDKSGLPNDRFSAERPEGSISTLTIQRTEQRDSAMYRCASSPRGTKETQYFGPGTRLLVL.